This T cell receptor (beta chain) was identified in a study of cytomegalovirus exposure and HLA in healthy donors. Study results and limitations: Cytomegalovirus-associated TCR beta chains were listed, numbering over 150. A later analysis found first-cohort TCR clusters tended to co-occur in the 130 or so validation repertoires. A few CMV-associated chains were confirmed in vitro to be specific for CMV antigens.

The donors formed part of the approximately 120-subject validation cohort, distinct from the roughly 660-subject first cohort. Notes on this clone: The antigen is undetermined.

Profiled with immunoSEQ multiplex PCR; TCRdb holds only in-frame clones, not every one. The sample consists of 43,000 or so clones, about 90% of them appearing once. The clonotype was recovered from a young man in good health and CMV-seronegative. The sequenced sample consisted of PBMCs.

This CDR3 reads CASSIAGESSYEQYF. The CDR3 DNA follows: TGTGCCAGTAGTATTGCAGGGGAATCTTCCTACGAGCAGTACTTC. J is TRBJ2-7 and V is TRBV19; D might be TRBD1 (6 bases). The ends were cut back, 3 bases at V and 1 base at J, with 13 bases in the middle. The CDR3 loop spans 15 amino acids. Per germline, CDR1 LNHDA and CDR2 SQIVND (reference sequence). Drawing the rest from reference TRBV19 and TRBJ2-7, the complete variable domain is DGGITQSPKYLFRKEGQNVTLSCEQNLNHDAMYWYRQDPGQGLRLIYYSQIVNDFQKGDIAEGYSVSREKKESFPLTVTSAQKNPTAFYLCASSIAGESSYEQYFGPGTRLTVT.